This TCR beta chain is drawn from a study of CD8 T cells in ankylosing spondylitis. Notes on the study in general: Blood of patients with ankylosing spondylitis appeared to be characterized by a TCR beta motif of eight highly homologous variants.

V was trimmed by 5 bases and J by 4 bases, leaving 9 bases between them. The CDR3 covers 13 residues. At least ten counts were recorded for this clonotype. Its target is not known. TCRdb analysed the 5' RACE reads with MiXCR anew, one entry per CDR3 protein. This sample has about 130,000 distinct CDR3 sequences, with 17% found just once. The receptor was derived from a male donor with ankylosing spondylitis. The sequenced sample consisted of blood, either unsorted or a sorted T cell fraction (not recorded which). The V call is TRBV12-3 or TRBV12-4, the J call TRBJ2-1, with D possibly TRBD1 on 6 matching bases. The CDR3 spells CASSADRYNEQFF. CDR3 sequence (DNA): TGTGCCAGCAGTGCCGACAGGTACAATGAGCAGTTCTTC.